Listed below are T cell receptor beta chains from one sample, sequenced in a study of T-cell memory formation after mild COVID-19. MiXCR was run by TCRdb on the 5' RACE reads, yielding one entry per CDR3 protein. The data contain roughly 310,000 distinct CDR3 sequences, less than 20% of them singletons. The sequenced sample was PBMCs or a T cell subset sorted from them (not recorded which). The receptors stem from a man between 18 and 29 years old who had mild COVID-19 (a few samples of this study predate the infection). Cell type and time point are not known. Both conserved end residues are part of each CDR3. A D gene is named only where the DNA matches it firmly. Size is omitted from some rows. Given values are once, few, many or a class for expanded clones.

>14|.|.|TRBJ2-5|TRBV6-5
TGTGCCAGCAGCCACGGCCCCAGGGATAGGACCCAGTACTTC
CASSHGPRDRTQYF
>16|.|.|TRBJ2-3|TRBV11-3
TGTGCCAGCAGCCCCCACGAGCCCTCGGGGACAGATACGCAGTATTTT
CASSPHEPSGTDTQYF
>15|.|.|TRBJ1-1|TRBV4-2
TGTGCCAGCAGCCTTGGGGCTCGGGGTATGGTGGAAGCTTTCTTT
CASSLGARGMVEAFF
>15|few|TRBD1|TRBJ2-5|TRBV9
TGTGCCAGCAGCCAGGACAGGGGCATGGAAGAGACCCAGTACTTC
CASSQDRGMEETQYF
>13|few|.|TRBJ2-3|TRBV25-1
TGTGCCAGCAGTGGTGGAGGTCCCGATACGCAGTATTTT
CASSGGGPDTQYF
>15|few|.|TRBJ1-6|TRBV27
TGTGCCAGCAGTTTTTCCGGGACAAATAATTCACCCCTCCACTTT
CASSFSGTNNSPLHF
>15|few|.|TRBJ2-3|TRBV10-3
TGTGCCATCAGTGACTCCCAGGGCGGGACAGATACGCAGTATTTT
CAISDSQGGTDTQYF
>16|.|.|TRBJ2-4|TRBV12-3/TRBV12-4
TGTGCCAGCAGTTTTCGGGCGGCCTTAGCCAAAAACATTCAGTACTTC
CASSFRAALAKNIQYF
>14|many|.|TRBJ1-1|TRBV6-5
TGTGCCAGCAGTTTAGGCCCGATTAGGACTGAAGCTTTCTTT
CASSLGPIRTEAFF
>15|few|.|TRBJ2-7|TRBV7-3
TGTGCCAGCAGCTTAGAGGGGGGTAGCTCCTACGAGCAGTACTTC
CASSLEGGSSYEQYF
>15|.|.|TRBJ2-3|TRBV12-3/TRBV12-4
TGTGCCAGCAGCCCACTCACGTCTAGCACAGATACGCAGTATTTT
CASSPLTSSTDTQYF
>11|.|.|TRBJ2-3|TRBV28
TGTGCCAGCAGTACCCTTACTACGCAGTATTTT
CASSTLTTQYF
>14|few|.|TRBJ1-6|TRBV12-3/TRBV12-4
TGTGCCAGCAGCCCTAACGGGGGTAATTCACCCCTCCACTTT
CASSPNGGNSPLHF
>14|few|TRBD2|TRBJ2-1|TRBV2
TGTGCCAGCAGACTAGCGGGTCGGGCAAATGAGCAGTTCTTC
CASRLAGRANEQFF
>12|.|.|TRBJ1-5|TRBV28
TGTGCCAGCAACCAGGGCAATCAGCCCCAGCATTTT
CASNQGNQPQHF
>14|.|.|TRBJ1-1|TRBV9
TGTGCCAGCAGCGTAGGGTGGGACTCCGCTGAAGCTTTCTTT
CASSVGWDSAEAFF
>15|few|TRBD1|TRBJ1-2|TRBV18
TGTGCCAGCTCACGCGGGGACAGTTCCCCCTATGGCTACACCTTC
CASSRGDSSPYGYTF
>10|.|.|TRBJ1-2|TRBV6-6
TGTGCCGGATTGGGGGATGGCTACACCTTC
CAGLGDGYTF
>14|.|TRBD1|TRBJ1-1|TRBV12-3/TRBV12-4
TGTGCCAGCAGACGACAGGGGGCTAACACTGAAGCTTTCTTT
CASRRQGANTEAFF
>14|few|TRBD2|TRBJ2-7|TRBV6-5
TGTGCCAGCAGCATACTAGCGGGGATGTACGAGCAGTACTTC
CASSILAGMYEQYF
>18|few|TRBD2|TRBJ2-3|TRBV11-2
TGTGCCAGCAGCTTACGGTTCGGCGGGGGTCGCCTCGCAGATACGCAGTATTTT
CASSLRFGGGRLADTQYF
>14|.|.|TRBJ1-1|TRBV27
TGTGCCAGCACCAGTACCGACAGGAACACTGAAGCTTTCTTT
CASTSTDRNTEAFF